This T cell receptor beta chain was recorded in a study of technical replicates of blood from four donors. CDR3 length: 13 amino acids. V lost 2 bases, J lost 7 bases, and 11 bases lay in between. CDR1 and CDR2 from the germline V gene are KGHSH and LQKENI. The repertoire was sequenced with immunoSEQ multiplex PCR; TCRdb's copy has only in-frame clones and lacks some. This sample has around 86,000 clones, with 90% to 98% found just once. This receptor was identified in a human donor in good health. Sequencing used T cells isolated from PBMCs. This rearrangement joins TRBV18 to TRBJ1-2; tentative D call: TRBD1 (6 bases). The CDR3 loop reads CASSPTTGAGYTF. CDR3 bases: TGTGCCAGCTCACCAACGACAGGCGCTGGCTACACCTTC.